This T cell receptor (beta chain) is drawn from a study of cytomegalovirus exposure and HLA in healthy donors. Broader study findings: In an earlier analysis, most TCR beta V segments were productive about 87% or about 30% of the time.

Details on this clone: Its antigen is currently unknown. It is unclear where the CDR3 begins or ends on the DNA, so no DNA is shown, and the CDR3 is as TCRdb lists it.

Germline values: CDR1 SGHRS, CDR2 YFSETQ. The CDR3 sequence runs 16 residues, both termini included. Primers for the PCR totalled 60 Vbeta and 13 Jbeta. Sequencing was performed with immunoSEQ multiplex PCR; in TCRdb, only in-frame clones are kept and a portion is missing. Here the sample spans tens of thousands of clones, roughly 84% being singletons. This TCR derives from a man younger than 40 in good health and CMV-seronegative. The chain links TRBV5-1 to TRBJ2-5; the D segment call TRBD1 is taken from the table without a DNA check. The sample was PBMCs. The CDR3 region is CASSTSAGNPPETQYF.